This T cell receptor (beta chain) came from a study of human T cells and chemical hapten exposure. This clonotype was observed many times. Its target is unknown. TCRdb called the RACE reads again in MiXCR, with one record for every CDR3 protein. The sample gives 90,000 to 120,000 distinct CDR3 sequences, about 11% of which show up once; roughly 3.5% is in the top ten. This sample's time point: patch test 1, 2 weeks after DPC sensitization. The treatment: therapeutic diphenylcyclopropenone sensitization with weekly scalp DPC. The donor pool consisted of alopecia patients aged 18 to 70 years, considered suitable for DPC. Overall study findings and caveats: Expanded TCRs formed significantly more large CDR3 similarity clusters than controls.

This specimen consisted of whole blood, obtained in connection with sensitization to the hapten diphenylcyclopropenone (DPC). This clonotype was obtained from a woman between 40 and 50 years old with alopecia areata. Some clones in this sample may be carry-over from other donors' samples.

This chain's CDR3 is CASSEVGANVLTF. Here the CDR3 DNA reads TGTGCCAGCAGCGAGGTTGGGGCCAACGTCCTGACTTTC. V usage is TRBV9 and J usage is TRBJ2-6; D unresolved. This CDR3 has 13 amino acids. V lost 3 bases, J lost 3 bases, and 4 bases lay in between. Germline values: CDR1 SGDLS, CDR2 YYNGEE.